The 17 T cell receptor beta chains below all came from one sample that was sequenced in a study of shared clonotypes between healthy human individuals. Assay: immunoSEQ multiplex PCR; the TCRdb copy retains only in-frame clones and omits some. This table has around 1 million clones, about 80% appearing once. The source material was memory CD4+ T cells sorted from blood. Subset of the sample: CD45RA-negative fraction. Receptor source: a man aged 18 to 29 in good health.

The CDR3 coding sequence is TGTGCCATCAGTGATGGGGTTGGGGATAAAGAGACCCAGTACTTC. This codes for CAISDGVGDKETQYF. V usage is TRBV10-3 and J usage is TRBJ2-5, with unresolved D. Deletions cut 3 bases from V and 3 bases from J, with 14 bases between. The germline gives CDR1 ENHRY, CDR2 SYGVKD. The CDR3 extends over 15 amino acids.

The gene calls are TRBV5-4 and TRBJ2-5; possible D gene TRBD2, 7 bases. Germline V gene data show CDR1 as SGHNT and CDR2 as YYREEE (reference sequence). CDR3 length: 15 amino acids. V lost 1 base, J lost 2 bases, and 12 bases lay in between. This chain's CDR3 is CASSLRRGLQETQYF. CDR3 DNA: TGTGCCAGCAGCTTGAGGCGGGGGCTACAAGAGACCCAGTACTTC. Full variable domain (remainder filled in from reference TRBV5-4 and TRBJ2-5): ETGVTQSPTHLIKTRGQQVTLRCSSQSGHNTVSWYQQALGQGPQFIFQYYREEENGRGNFPPRFSGLQFPNYSSELNVNALELDDSALYLCASSLRRGLQETQYFGPGTRLLVL.

This clone was counted a single time. This chain uses TRBV5-4 with TRBJ1-1; D perhaps matches TRBD1 (5 bases). Germline-derived CDR1 and CDR2 are SGHNT and YYREEE (reference sequence). V was pared by 6 bases and J by 5 bases, with 17 bases between. The CDR3 runs to 14 residues. CDR3 sequence: CASTPGPGGTEAFF. For the CDR3, the DNA is TGTGCCAGCACCCCAGGGCCGGGGGGTACTGAAGCTTTCTTT.

The chain couples TRBV10-2 to TRBJ1-6; TRBD1 matches 7 bases. CDR1 is WSHSY and CDR2 is SAAADI in the germline V gene. V gave up 2 bases and J gave up 7 bases; unmatched junction bases: 8. The CDR3 has 16 residues. The CDR3 DNA sequence: TGCGCCAGCAGTGAGAGGTTCCAGGGGGGGAATTCACCCCTCCACTTT. Translating gives CASSERFQGGNSPLHF.

Only a few counts were recorded for this clone. The same CDR3 can be traced to other DNA sequences in this sample. The genes are TRBV5-1 and TRBJ2-5; D is unclear. Trimming took off 0 bases at V and 1 base at J, with 1 base between the two ends. The CDR3 consists of 12 residues. CDR1 and CDR2 from the germline V gene are SGHRS and YFSETQ. The CDR3 bases are TGCGCCAGCAGCTTGGCCCAAGAGACCCAGTACTTC. Translating gives CASSLAQETQYF.

This chain joins TRBV6-1 and TRBJ1-2; 7 bases match TRBD1. The CDR3 contains 15 residues. Germline CDR1 MNHNS, CDR2 SASEGT. J lost 2 bases, V lost 6 bases, and 9 bases had no gene match. The CDR3 DNA follows: TGTGCCAGCAGCGAGAGACAGGGTTTGAACTATGGCTACACCTTC. This codes for CASSERQGLNYGYTF.

This clone has a single count. The sample has other DNA sequences that encode this CDR3 too. The genes are TRBV5-1 and TRBJ2-3; 8 bases are shared with TRBD2. The CDR3 is 14 residues long. In germline, CDR1 is SGHRS, CDR2 YFSETQ. With 1 base clipped from V and 6 bases from J, the junction kept 4 bases outside the gene matches. The CDR3 protein is CASSLTSGGDTQYF. CDR3 nucleotide sequence: TGCGCCAGCAGCTTGACTAGCGGAGGGGATACGCAGTATTTT.

This clone has more than one count but fewer than ten. The chain couples TRBV19 to TRBJ2-7; 9 positions agree with TRBD1. The CDR3 has 15 residues. V shed 5 bases, J shed 4 bases, and the junction held 9 bases outside the gene matches. Germline V gene lookup returns CDR1 LNHDA and CDR2 SQIVND (reference sequence). The DNA for the CDR3 is TGTGCCAGTAGTGCCAAGCCCGGGACAGGGTACGAGCAGTACTTC. Protein sequence: CASSAKPGTGYEQYF.

To note about this clone: Germline is not matched at one junction end, which may reflect a read error. The rearrangement uses TRBV6-6 and TRBJ1-1, with D maybe TRBD1 (5 bases). Germline V gene sequence: CDR1 MNHNY, CDR2 SVGAGI (reference sequence). The CDR3 spans 15 residues. The CDR3 sequence: CASTYRGSLNTEAFF. The DNA for the CDR3 is TGTGCCAGCACTTACCGGGGGTCCTTGAACACTGAAGCTTTCTTT.

The chain is built from TRBV10-1 and TRBJ2-1; the match to TRBD2 covers 9 bases. The germline V gene has CDR1 WNHNN and CDR2 SYGVQD (reference sequence). After removal of 8 bases from V and 5 bases from J, the junction contained 10 bases not matched to a gene. The CDR3 loop spans 15 amino acids. In nucleotides, the CDR3 is TGCGCCAGCTCCAGAAGCGGGGGGTCCGACAATGAGCAGTTCTTC. Amino acid sequence: CASSRSGGSDNEQFF.

The chain links TRBV27 to TRBJ1-2, with D unclear. The CDR3 has 13 amino acids. CDR1 MNHEY and CDR2 SMNVEV come from the germline V gene (reference sequence). Trimming took off 5 bases at V and 1 base at J, with 8 bases between the two ends. The CDR3 reads CASSRGFNYGYTF. CDR3 coding DNA: TGTGCCAGCAGTCGAGGGTTTAACTATGGCTACACCTTC.

This clone was detected once. The chain recombines TRBV5-6 with TRBJ2-3; 11 bases are a match to TRBD2. Germline CDR1 SGHDT, CDR2 YYEEEE. The CDR3 spans 16 residues. With V trimmed by 2 bases and J by 1 base, 3 bases remained unmatched. CDR3 loop: CASSFTSGGRTDTQYF. For the CDR3, the DNA is TGTGCCAGCAGCTTCACTAGCGGGGGACGCACAGATACGCAGTATTTT.

Of note for this clone: Other DNA sequences in the same sample also yield this CDR3. DNA of the CDR3: TGTGCCTGGAGTGTACGAGGCCGGTACAATGAGCAGTTCTTC. It is translated as CAWSVRGRYNEQFF. This chain uses TRBV30 with TRBJ2-1; no reliable D call. The germline gives CDR1 GTSNPN, CDR2 SVGIG (reference sequence). Trimming removed 0 bases from V and 4 bases from J, with 10 bases in between. The CDR3 contains 14 residues.

Concerning this clone itself: The sample has other DNA sequences that encode this CDR3 too. The chain has TRBV7-2 and TRBJ2-1, with a possible D match to TRBD2 (5 bases). Per the germline V gene, CDR1 is SGHTA and CDR2 is FQGNSA. Trimming left V 1 base short and J 7 bases short, with 8 bases between. The CDR3 length is 13 residues. In DNA, the CDR3 is TGTGCCAGCAGCTTAGTAGGCGGGAATGAGCAGTTCTTC. It codes for CASSLVGGNEQFF.

This chain uses TRBV6-6 with TRBJ1-2; no clear D. Trimming cost V 8 bases and J 6 bases, with 10 bases left between them. Germline CDR1 and CDR2: MNHNY and SVGAGI (reference sequence). The CDR3 totals 11 residues. DNA of the CDR3: TGTGCCAGCTCTCCCGGGCATGGCTACACCTTC. It encodes CASSPGHGYTF.

The rearrangement uses TRBV15 and TRBJ1-6; tentative D call: TRBD1 (5 bases). Germline-derived CDR1 and CDR2 are LNHNV and YYDKDF (reference sequence). V lost 0 bases and J 4 bases, leaving 7 bases between the germline ends. CDR3 size: 15 residues. CDR3 protein: CATSRDRGYNSPLHF. CDR3 nucleotide sequence: TGTGCCACCAGCAGAGATAGGGGATATAATTCACCCCTCCACTTT.

This clone was seen a handful of times. The rearrangement uses TRBV18 and TRBJ1-6, with 7 nucleotides matching TRBD1. This CDR3 spans 14 amino acids. Per germline, CDR1 KGHSH and CDR2 LQKENI. Losses at the gene ends were 7 bases for V and 5 bases for J; bases not matched to a gene: 5. The CDR3 sequence is CASCRDSNNSPLHF. The CDR3 DNA reads TGTGCCAGCTGCCGGGACAGCAATAATTCACCCCTCCACTTT.